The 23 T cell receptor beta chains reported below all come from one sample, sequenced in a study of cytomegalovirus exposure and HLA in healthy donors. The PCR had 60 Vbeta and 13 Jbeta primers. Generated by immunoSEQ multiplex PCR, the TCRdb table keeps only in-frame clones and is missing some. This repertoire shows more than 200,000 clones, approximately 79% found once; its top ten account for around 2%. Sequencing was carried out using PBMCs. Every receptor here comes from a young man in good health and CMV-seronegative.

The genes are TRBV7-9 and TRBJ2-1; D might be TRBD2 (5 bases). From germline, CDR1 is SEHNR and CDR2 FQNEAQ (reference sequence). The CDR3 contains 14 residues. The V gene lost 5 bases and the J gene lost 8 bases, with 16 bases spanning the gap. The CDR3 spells CASSPPRVRDEQFF. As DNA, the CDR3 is TGTGCCAGCAGCCCCCCCCGGGTGCGGGATGAGCAGTTCTTC.

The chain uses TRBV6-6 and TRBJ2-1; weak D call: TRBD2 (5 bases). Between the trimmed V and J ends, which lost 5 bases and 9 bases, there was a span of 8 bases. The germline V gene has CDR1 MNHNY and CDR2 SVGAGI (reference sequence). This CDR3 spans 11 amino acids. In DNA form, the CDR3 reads TGTGCCAGCAGTCCCGAGGGTGAGCAGTTCTTC. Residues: CASSPEGEQFF.

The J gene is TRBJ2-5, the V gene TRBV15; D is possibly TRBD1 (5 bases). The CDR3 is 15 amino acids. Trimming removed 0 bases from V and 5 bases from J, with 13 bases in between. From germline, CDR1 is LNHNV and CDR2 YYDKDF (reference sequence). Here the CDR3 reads CATSRDPQGWETQYF. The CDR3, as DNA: TGTGCCACCAGCAGAGATCCGCAGGGCTGGGAGACCCAGTACTTC.

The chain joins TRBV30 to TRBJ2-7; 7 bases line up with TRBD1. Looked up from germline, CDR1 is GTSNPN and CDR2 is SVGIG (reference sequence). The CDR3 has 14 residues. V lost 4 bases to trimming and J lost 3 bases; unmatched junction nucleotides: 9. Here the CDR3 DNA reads TGTGCCTGGAATCGAGGGGGCTTAGGCTACGAGCAGTACTTC. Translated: CAWNRGGLGYEQYF.

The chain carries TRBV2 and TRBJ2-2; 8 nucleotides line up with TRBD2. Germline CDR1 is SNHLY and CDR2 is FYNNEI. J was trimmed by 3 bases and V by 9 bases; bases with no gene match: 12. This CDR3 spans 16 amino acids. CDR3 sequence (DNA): TGTGCCAGTACCGACGGGGGGGGATTATACACCGGGGAGCTGTTTTTT. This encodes CASTDGGGLYTGELFF.

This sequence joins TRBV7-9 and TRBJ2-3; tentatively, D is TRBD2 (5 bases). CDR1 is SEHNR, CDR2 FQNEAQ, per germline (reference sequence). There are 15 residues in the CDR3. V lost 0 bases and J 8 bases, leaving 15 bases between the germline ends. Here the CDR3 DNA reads TGTGCCAGCAGCTTAGCCGGTCGGCTAGCCCGTACGCAGTATTTT. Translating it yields CASSLAGRLARTQYF.

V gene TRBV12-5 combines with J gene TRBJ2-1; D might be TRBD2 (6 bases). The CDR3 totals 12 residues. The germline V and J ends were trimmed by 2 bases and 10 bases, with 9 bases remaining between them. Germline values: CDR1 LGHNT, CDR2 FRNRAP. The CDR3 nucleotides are TGTGCTAGTGGTTTGCAACGGGGGGAGCAGTTCTTC. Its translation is CASGLQRGEQFF.

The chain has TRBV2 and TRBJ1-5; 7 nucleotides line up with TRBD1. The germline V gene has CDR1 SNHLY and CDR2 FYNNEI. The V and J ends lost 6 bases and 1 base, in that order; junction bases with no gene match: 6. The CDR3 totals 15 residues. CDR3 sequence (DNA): TGTGCCAGCAGGACGACAGGGATGAGCAATCAGCCCCAGCATTTT. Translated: CASRTTGMSNQPQHF. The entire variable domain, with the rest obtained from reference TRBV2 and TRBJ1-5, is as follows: EPEVTQTPSHQVTQMGQEVILRCVPISNHLYFYWYRQILGQKVEFLVSFYNNEISEKSEIFDDQFSVERPDGSNFTLKIRSTKLEDSAMYFCASRTTGMSNQPQHFGDGTRLSIL.

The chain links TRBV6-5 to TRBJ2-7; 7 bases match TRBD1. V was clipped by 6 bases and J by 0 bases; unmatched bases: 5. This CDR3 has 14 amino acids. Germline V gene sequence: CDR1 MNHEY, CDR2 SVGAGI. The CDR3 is CASRWTGPSYEQYF. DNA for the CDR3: TGTGCCAGCAGGTGGACAGGACCCTCCTACGAGCAGTACTTC.

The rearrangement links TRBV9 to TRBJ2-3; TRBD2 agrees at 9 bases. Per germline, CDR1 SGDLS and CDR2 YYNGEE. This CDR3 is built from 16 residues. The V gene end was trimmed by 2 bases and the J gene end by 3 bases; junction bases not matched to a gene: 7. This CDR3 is CASSVSGSFWTDTQYF. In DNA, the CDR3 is TGTGCCAGCAGCGTTAGCGGGAGCTTTTGGACAGATACGCAGTATTTT.

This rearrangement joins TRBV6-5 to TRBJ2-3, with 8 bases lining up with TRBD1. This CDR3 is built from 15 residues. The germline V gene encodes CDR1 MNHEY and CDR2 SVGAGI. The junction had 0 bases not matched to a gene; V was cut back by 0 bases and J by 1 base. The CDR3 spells CASSYSQGGTDTQYF. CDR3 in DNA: TGTGCCAGCAGTTACTCACAGGGGGGCACAGATACGCAGTATTTT.

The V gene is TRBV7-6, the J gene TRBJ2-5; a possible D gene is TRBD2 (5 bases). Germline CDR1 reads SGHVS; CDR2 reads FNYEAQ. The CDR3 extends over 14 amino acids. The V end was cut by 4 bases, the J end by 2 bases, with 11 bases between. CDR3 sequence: CASSSSRAQETQYF. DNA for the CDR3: TGTGCCAGCAGCTCTAGCCGGGCGCAAGAGACCCAGTACTTC. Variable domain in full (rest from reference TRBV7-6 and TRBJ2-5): GAGVSQSPRYKVTKRGQDVALRCDPISGHVSLYWYRQALGQGPEFLTYFNYEAQQDKSGLPNDRFSAERPEGSISTLTIQRTEQRDSAMYRCASSSSRAQETQYFGPGTRLLVL.

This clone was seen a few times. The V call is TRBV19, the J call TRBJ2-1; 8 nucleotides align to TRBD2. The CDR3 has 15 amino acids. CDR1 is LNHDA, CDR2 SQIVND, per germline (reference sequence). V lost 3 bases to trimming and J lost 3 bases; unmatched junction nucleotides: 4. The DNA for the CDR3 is TGTGCCAGTAGTATGAGTAGCGGGGTCTACAATGAGCAGTTCTTC. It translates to CASSMSSGVYNEQFF.

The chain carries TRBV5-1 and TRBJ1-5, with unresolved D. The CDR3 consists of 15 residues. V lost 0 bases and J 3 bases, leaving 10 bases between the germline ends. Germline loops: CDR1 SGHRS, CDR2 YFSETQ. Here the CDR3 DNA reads TGCGCCAGCAGCTTGGGGGAGGCTGACAATCAGCCCCAGCATTTT. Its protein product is CASSLGEADNQPQHF.

The CDR3 here is CASSRGTSGREYEQYF. CDR3 sequence (DNA): TGTGCCAGCAGCCGAGGGACTAGCGGGAGGGAGTACGAGCAGTACTTC. This chain joins TRBV11-2 and TRBJ2-7; 16 bases line up with TRBD2. The V segment lost 5 bases and the J segment 4 bases; nucleotides outside the gene matches: 5. The CDR3 covers 16 residues. The germline V gene encodes CDR1 SGHAT and CDR2 FQNNGV.

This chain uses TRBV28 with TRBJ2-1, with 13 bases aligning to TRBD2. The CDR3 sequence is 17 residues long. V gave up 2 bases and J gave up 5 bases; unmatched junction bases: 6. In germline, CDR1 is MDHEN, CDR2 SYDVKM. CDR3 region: CASSLGGLAGQNNEQFF. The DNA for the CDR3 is TGTGCCAGCAGTTTAGGGGGACTAGCGGGACAGAACAATGAGCAGTTCTTC.

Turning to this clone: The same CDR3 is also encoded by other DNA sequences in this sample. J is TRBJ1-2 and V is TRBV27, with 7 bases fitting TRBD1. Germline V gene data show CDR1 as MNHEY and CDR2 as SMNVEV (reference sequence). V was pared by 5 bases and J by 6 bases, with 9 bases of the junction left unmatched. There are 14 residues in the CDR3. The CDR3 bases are TGTGCCAGCAGTGACGACAGGGATAGGGATGGCTACACCTTC. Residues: CASSDDRDRDGYTF.

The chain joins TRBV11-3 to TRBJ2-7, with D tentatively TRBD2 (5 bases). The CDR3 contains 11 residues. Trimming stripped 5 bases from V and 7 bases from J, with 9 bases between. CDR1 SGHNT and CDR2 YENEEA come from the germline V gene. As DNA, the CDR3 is TGTGCCAGCAGCCCCCAGCGGGAGCAGTACTTC. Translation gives CASSPQREQYF.

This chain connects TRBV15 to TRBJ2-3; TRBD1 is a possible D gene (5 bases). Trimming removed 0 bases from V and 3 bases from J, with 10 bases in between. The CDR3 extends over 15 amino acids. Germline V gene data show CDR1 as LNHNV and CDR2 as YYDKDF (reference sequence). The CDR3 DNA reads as TGTGCCACCAGCAGAGACCCCGACAGAACAGATACGCAGTATTTT. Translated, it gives CATSRDPDRTDTQYF.

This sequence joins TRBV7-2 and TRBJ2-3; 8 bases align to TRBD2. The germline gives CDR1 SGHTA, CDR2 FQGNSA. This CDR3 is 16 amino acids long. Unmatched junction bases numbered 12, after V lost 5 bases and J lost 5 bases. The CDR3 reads CASSPRGGAGGDTQYF. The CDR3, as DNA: TGTGCCAGCAGCCCTAGGGGTGGGGCGGGGGGAGATACGCAGTATTTT.

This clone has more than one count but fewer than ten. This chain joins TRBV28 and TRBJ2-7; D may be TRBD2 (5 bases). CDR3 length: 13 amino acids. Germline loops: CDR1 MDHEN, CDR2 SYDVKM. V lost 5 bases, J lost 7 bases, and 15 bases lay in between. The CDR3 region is CASSSLTPGEQYF. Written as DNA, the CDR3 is TGTGCCAGCAGTAGCCTTACTCCGGGGGAGCAGTACTTC.

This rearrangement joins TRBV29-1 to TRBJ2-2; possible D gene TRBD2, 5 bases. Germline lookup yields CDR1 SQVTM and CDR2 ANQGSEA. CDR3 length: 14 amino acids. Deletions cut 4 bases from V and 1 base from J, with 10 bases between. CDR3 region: CSVGGVLNTGELFF. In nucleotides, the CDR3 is TGCAGCGTTGGGGGAGTCCTGAACACCGGGGAGCTGTTTTTT.

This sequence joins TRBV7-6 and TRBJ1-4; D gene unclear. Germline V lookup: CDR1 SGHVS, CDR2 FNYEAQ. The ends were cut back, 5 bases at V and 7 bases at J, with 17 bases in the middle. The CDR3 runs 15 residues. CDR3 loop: CASSRSSREGEKLFF. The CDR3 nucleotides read TGTGCCAGCAGCAGGAGCAGCCGGGAGGGTGAAAAACTGTTTTTT.